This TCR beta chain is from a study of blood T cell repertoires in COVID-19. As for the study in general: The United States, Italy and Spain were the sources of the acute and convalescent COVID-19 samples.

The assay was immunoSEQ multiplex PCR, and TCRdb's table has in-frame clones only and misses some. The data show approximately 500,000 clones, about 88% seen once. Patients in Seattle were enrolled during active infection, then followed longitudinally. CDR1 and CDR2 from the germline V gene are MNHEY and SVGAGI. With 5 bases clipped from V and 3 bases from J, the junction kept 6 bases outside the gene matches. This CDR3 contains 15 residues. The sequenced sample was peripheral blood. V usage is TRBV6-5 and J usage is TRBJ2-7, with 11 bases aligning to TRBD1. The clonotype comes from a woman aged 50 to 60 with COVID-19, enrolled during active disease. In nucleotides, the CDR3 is TGTGCCAGCAGTAATTTGGGGACAGGGGGCTACGAGCAGTACTTC. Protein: CASSNLGTGGYEQYF.